This note documents a single T cell receptor (beta chain) sequence. No antigen is known for it. Quantitative molecular-barcoded 5'-RACE generated the TCR beta libraries. MiXCR, run by TCRdb on the 5' RACE reads, gives a single entry per CDR3 protein. The table shows about 480,000 distinct CDR3 sequences, with under 20% occurring only once. The ends were cut back, 5 bases at V and 4 bases at J, with 12 bases in the middle. Germline V gene lookup returns CDR1 MNHNS and CDR2 SASEGT. The CDR3 consists of 14 residues. The data derive from a study of CD8 T cells in ankylosing spondylitis. Overall study findings and caveats: Apparently characteristic of ankylosing spondylitis blood was a TCR beta motif (roughly eight highly homologous variants). CD8+ by phenotype, disease-linked clones were relatively rare in peripheral blood.

V and J are TRBV6-1 and TRBJ2-1; D may match TRBD1 or TRBD2 (5 bases each). Sequenced material: blood, either unsorted or a sorted T cell fraction (not recorded which). This TCR was sampled from a male donor with ankylosing spondylitis. In DNA form, the CDR3 reads TGTGCCAGCAGTCGGGGCAGATTTTACAATGAGCAGTTCTTC. Its protein product is CASSRGRFYNEQFF.